Presented here are 32 T cell receptor beta chains from one specimen sequenced in a study of T cell repertoires in cytomegalovirus infection. TCRdb reanalysed the reads using MiXCR and keeps one entry per CDR3 protein. Among around 490,000 distinct CDR3 sequences listed, about 25% were seen once. The specimen sequenced was PBMCs. The receptors stem from a human donor in good health (CMV status not recorded). Some clones in this sample may be carry-over from other donors' samples.

V gene TRBV6-2 or TRBV6-3 combines with J gene TRBJ2-7; a weak D match, TRBD2 (8 bases). The CDR3 sequence is 14 residues long. Per the germline V gene, CDR1 is MNHEY and CDR2 is SVGEGT. Between the trimmed V and J ends, which lost 7 bases and 0 bases, there was a span of 13 bases. The CDR3 bases are TGTGCCAGCATGACAGGGACTAGCTCCTACGAGCAGTACGTC. Amino acids: CASMTGTSSYEQYV.

This chain links TRBV7-9 with TRBJ2-7; D is uncertain. CDR1 is SEHNR, CDR2 FQNEAQ, per germline (reference sequence). The CDR3 sequence is 13 residues long. Trimming cost V 0 bases and J 4 bases, with 7 bases left between them. The CDR3 protein is CASSLAQDYEQYF. CDR3 in DNA: TGTGCCAGCAGCTTAGCGCAAGATTACGAGCAGTACTTC.

This clonotype has just a few counts. This rearrangement joins TRBV4-1 to TRBJ1-2; perhaps TRBD1 as D (6 bases). The V end was cut by 3 bases, the J end by 4 bases, with 15 bases between. The CDR3 is made up of 15 amino acids. From germline, CDR1 is MGHRA and CDR2 YSYEKL. The CDR3 coding sequence is TGCGCCAGCAGCCATGTACAGGGAATTAGCTATGGCTACACCTTC. Translated: CASSHVQGISYGYTF.

The chain combines TRBV7-3 with TRBJ2-3, with TRBD2 as a possible D gene (6 bases). The V end lost 5 bases, the J end lost 1 base, and 10 bases lay between the germline ends. Germline V gives CDR1 SGHTA, CDR2 FQGTGA. The CDR3 totals 14 residues. CDR3 in amino acids: CASSGGIGTDTQYF. CDR3 bases: TGTGCCAGCAGCGGAGGGATTGGCACAGATACGCAGTATTTT. The whole variable domain, filled in from reference TRBV7-3 and TRBJ2-3, reads GAGVSQTPSNKVTEKGKYVELRCDPISGHTALYWYRQSLGQGPEFLIYFQGTGAADDSGLPNDRFFAVRPEGSVSTLKIQRTERGDSAVYLCASSGGIGTDTQYFGPGTRLTVL.

The rearrangement joins TRBV6-5 to TRBJ2-3; perhaps TRBD1 as D (5 bases). Germline V gives CDR1 MNHEY, CDR2 SVGAGI. The CDR3 sequence is 15 residues long. Trimming took off 4 bases at V and 4 bases at J, with 15 bases between the two ends. The CDR3 loop reads CASSSRVRLADTQYF. Here the CDR3 DNA reads TGTGCCAGCAGTTCCAGGGTGAGGTTGGCAGATACGCAGTATTTT.

This chain links TRBV6-2 or TRBV6-3 with TRBJ2-7; 9 bases are shared with TRBD2. V gave up 6 bases and J gave up 6 bases; unmatched junction bases: 9. The CDR3 consists of 14 residues. The germline CDR1 and CDR2 sequences are MNHEY and SVGEGT. The CDR3 nucleotides are TGTGCCAGCAGCCCCGCGGGAGGGCCGGTCGAGCAGTACTTC. Protein: CASSPAGGPVEQYF.

This clonotype was seen many times. The chain has TRBV10-3 and TRBJ2-2; 7 nucleotides match TRBD1. Per the germline V gene, CDR1 is ENHRY and CDR2 is SYGVKD. This CDR3 comprises 16 residues. With 5 bases clipped from V and 9 bases from J, the junction kept 15 bases outside the gene matches. Here the CDR3 DNA reads TGTGCCATCAGTACCCGGACAGGTTCCCTTGCCAGGGAGCTGTTTTTT. Encoded protein: CAISTRTGSLARELFF.

J is TRBJ2-6 and V is TRBV11-2, with TRBD2 matching 7 bases. V shed 1 base and J 0 bases; nucleotides not matched to a gene: 6. Germline V gene data show CDR1 as SGHAT and CDR2 as FQNNGV. This CDR3 is 18 amino acids long. The CDR3, as DNA: TGTGCCAGCAGCTTAGTGGGAGGGGTCAACTCTGGGGCCAACGTCCTGACTTTC. It encodes CASSLVGGVNSGANVLTF.

This clonotype was detected many times. The J gene is TRBJ2-2, the V gene TRBV7-2; weak D call: TRBD2 (6 bases). Germline-derived CDR1 and CDR2 are SGHTA and FQGNSA. The CDR3 consists of 16 residues. Between the trimmed V and J ends, which lost 3 bases and 6 bases, there was a span of 17 bases. The CDR3, as DNA: TGTGCCAGCAGCTTCATCGGGGGTTCAGGTCCCGGGGAGCTGTTTTTT. Translating it yields CASSFIGGSGPGELFF.

Points on this clonotype: Without the conserved terminal phenylalanine or tryptophan, this CDR3 likely stems from a read error. The DNA is omitted, as the CDR3 cannot be located on it reliably, and the CDR3 follows TCRdb's listing. V usage is TRBV12-3 or TRBV12-4 and J usage is TRBJ2-1; TRBD1, the table's D call, was not compared with the DNA. Termini included, the CDR3 measures 12 amino acids. The CDR3 sequence is CASSHGGEGAPL.

The table lists this clonotype with a few counts. The gene calls are TRBV5-4 and TRBJ1-1; TRBD1 aligns across 7 bases. From germline, CDR1 is SGHNT and CDR2 YYREEE (reference sequence). There are 15 residues in the CDR3. Trimming at V came to 4 bases and at J to 0 bases, leaving 6 bases not matched to a gene. The CDR3 DNA is TGTGCCAGCAGCGGCGGGACAGTTATGAACACTGAAGCTTTCTTT. It specifies CASSGGTVMNTEAFF.

This clonotype has more than one count but fewer than ten. The V call is TRBV20-1, the J call TRBJ1-6, with TRBD1 as a possible D gene (6 bases). V was trimmed by 1 base and J by 12 bases, leaving 10 bases between them. CDR1 is DFQATT, CDR2 SNEGSKA, per germline (reference sequence). There are 12 residues in the CDR3. The CDR3 bases are TGCAGTGCTAGAGGGGACAAGCAACCCCTCCACTTT. Its protein product is CSARGDKQPLHF.

The V and J genes are TRBV12-3 or TRBV12-4 and TRBJ1-1; D is ambiguous. The CDR3 covers 15 residues. The V and J ends lost 2 bases and 1 base respectively, with 11 bases between them. The CDR3 loop reads CASSLFGGSNTEAFF. The CDR3 DNA reads as TGTGCCAGCAGTTTATTTGGCGGATCGAACACTGAAGCTTTCTTT.

The CDR3 is CATSREANTEAFF. The DNA of the CDR3 is TGTGCCACCAGCAGAGAGGCGAACACTGAAGCTTTCTTT. This chain links TRBV15 with TRBJ1-1; no definite D call. Germline V gene lookup returns CDR1 LNHNV and CDR2 YYDKDF (reference sequence). CDR3 length: 13 residues. The ends were cut back, 0 bases at V and 1 base at J, with 3 bases in the middle.

Only one count was recorded for this clonotype. The V call is TRBV27, the J call TRBJ1-5; D perhaps matches TRBD1 (5 bases). The CDR3 runs to 14 residues. Germline-derived CDR1 and CDR2 are MNHEY and SMNVEV (reference sequence). Between the trimmed V and J ends, which lost 9 bases and 3 bases, there was a span of 15 bases. The CDR3: CARPLRGVNQPQHF. In DNA, the CDR3 is TGTGCCAGACCCCTCCGGGGGGTCAATCAGCCCCAGCATTTT.

The V and J genes are TRBV12-3 or TRBV12-4 and TRBJ2-3; 11 bases map to TRBD2. This CDR3 comprises 16 residues. With V trimmed by 5 bases and J by 6 bases, 10 bases remained unmatched. The CDR3 DNA reads TGTGCCAGCAGTCCAGGGACTAGCGGCGAGCTGGATACGCAGTATTTT. Translation: CASSPGTSGELDTQYF.

The J gene is TRBJ2-7, the V gene TRBV27, with 7 bases matching TRBD1. Trimming removed 6 bases from V and 4 bases from J; junction bases left unmatched: 6. Germline loops: CDR1 MNHEY, CDR2 SMNVEV (reference sequence). The CDR3 contains 13 residues. Here the CDR3 DNA reads TGTGCCAGCAGAGGGGGCGTTCGTTACGAGCAGTACTTC. Its protein product is CASRGGVRYEQYF.

The chain joins TRBV11-1 to TRBJ2-3; 10 bases are a match to TRBD2. This CDR3 is 16 amino acids long. The V gene end was trimmed by 5 bases and the J gene end by 8 bases; junction bases not matched to a gene: 13. Germline assignment: CDR1 SGHAT and CDR2 FQDESV (reference sequence). The CDR3 bases are TGTGCCAGCAGCCGTCGGGAGCGGGAGGGTGCAGCTACGCAGTATTTT. Amino acid sequence: CASSRREREGAATQYF.

This clonotype was seen repeatedly, ten times or more. This chain uses TRBV27 with TRBJ1-1; D remains unclear. The CDR3 loop spans 12 amino acids. Germline V CDR1 and CDR2: MNHEY, SMNVEV (reference sequence). Trimming left V 8 bases short and J 7 bases short, with 14 bases between. CDR3 in DNA: TGTGCCAGCTCGGGTCAGTTGGGTGAAGCTTTCTTT. It is translated as CASSGQLGEAFF.

This clonotype was counted only a few times. This sequence joins TRBV27 and TRBJ2-1, with 10 bases aligning to TRBD2. The CDR3 length is 15 residues. Unmatched junction bases numbered 8, after V lost 3 bases and J lost 9 bases. CDR1 is MNHEY, CDR2 SMNVEV, per germline (reference sequence). The CDR3 bases are TGTGCCAGCAGTTTGGGAGGACTAGCGGTGCCTGAGCAGTTCTTC. It yields the protein CASSLGGLAVPEQFF.

The V gene is TRBV2, the J gene TRBJ2-5; 9 nucleotides match TRBD1. Unmatched junction bases numbered 8, after V lost 1 base and J lost 5 bases. This CDR3 region has 16 residues. Germline lookup yields CDR1 SNHLY and CDR2 FYNNEI. For the CDR3, the DNA is TGTGCCAGCAGTGAAGGCGACAGGGGGAGCGGTGAGACCCAGTACTTC. Its protein is CASSEGDRGSGETQYF.

Only a few counts were recorded for this clonotype. The chain combines TRBV29-1 with TRBJ2-1, with 15 bases fitting TRBD2. This CDR3 comprises 16 residues. Per the germline V gene, CDR1 is SQVTM and CDR2 is ANQGSEA. After removal of 6 bases from V and 10 bases from J, the junction contained 13 bases not matched to a gene. The DNA of the CDR3 is TGCAGCGTGGATGGGACTAGCGGGAGGTCGGCGCGGGAGCAGTTCTTC. Its protein is CSVDGTSGRSAREQFF.

The CDR3: CASRGGGEQHV. The CDR3, as DNA: TGTGCCAGCAGAGGGGGGGGCGAGCAGCACGTC. This rearrangement joins TRBV7-3 to TRBJ2-7; D is perhaps TRBD2 (7 bases). This CDR3 spans 11 amino acids. CDR1 is SGHTA, CDR2 FQGTGA, per germline.

This clonotype was counted at least ten times. This chain links TRBV7-2 with TRBJ2-1, with D unclear. CDR3 length: 14 residues. In germline, CDR1 is SGHTA, CDR2 FQGNSA. The ends were cut back, 2 bases at V and 9 bases at J, with 14 bases in the middle. Written as DNA, the CDR3 is TGTGCCAGCAGCTTAATGTCCCATCGGTTTGAGCAGTTCTTC. As protein: CASSLMSHRFEQFF.

This clonotype turned up a few times. V and J are TRBV24-1 and TRBJ2-1; 13 bases align to TRBD2. There are 15 residues in the CDR3. J lost 8 bases, V lost 3 bases, and 3 bases had no gene match. Looked up from germline, CDR1 is KGHDR and CDR2 is SFDVKD. In nucleotides, the CDR3 is TGTGCCACCAGTGATCCTGGACTAGCGGGAGATGAGCAGTTCTTC. Its protein product is CATSDPGLAGDEQFF.

The genes are TRBV7-2 and TRBJ1-1; no clear D. The ends were cut back, 5 bases at V and 2 bases at J, with 15 bases in the middle. Germline assignment: CDR1 SGHTA and CDR2 FQGNSA. This CDR3 is built from 15 residues. CDR3 coding DNA: TGTGCCAGCAGCGGTAACAGCTTCTCAAACACTGAAGCTTTCTTT. It specifies CASSGNSFSNTEAFF.

The chain uses TRBV5-1 and TRBJ1-3; no clear D. Germline V lookup: CDR1 SGHRS, CDR2 YFSETQ. This CDR3 comprises 16 residues. V was clipped by 0 bases and J by 0 bases, with 10 bases between them. The CDR3 loop is CASSLGPGDSGNTIYF. In nucleotides, the CDR3 is TGCGCCAGCAGCTTGGGTCCAGGTGACTCTGGAAACACCATATATTTT.

In its sample, this clonotype was seen a few times. The CDR3 region has the DNA TGCGCCAGCAGCCACGCGGGACTAGCGGTCTACGAGCAGTACTTC. Translation: CASSHAGLAVYEQYF. The J gene is TRBJ2-7, the V gene TRBV4-1; 11 bases are a match to TRBD2. J gave up 3 bases and V 3 bases, and 4 bases lay outside the gene matches. The CDR3 consists of 15 residues. CDR1 MGHRA and CDR2 YSYEKL come from the germline V gene.

The rearrangement joins TRBV6-2 or TRBV6-3 to TRBJ2-1, with a weak D call TRBD1 (5 bases). Looked up from germline, CDR1 is MNHEY and CDR2 is SVGEGT. The CDR3 has 16 amino acids. The V gene lost 0 bases and the J gene lost 10 bases, with 19 bases spanning the gap. CDR3: CASSYSSNRLGAEQFF. CDR3 in DNA: TGTGCCAGCAGTTACTCATCGAATCGTTTAGGGGCCGAGCAGTTCTTC.

This clonotype was seen many times. The chain is built from TRBV7-2 and TRBJ2-3; 7 nucleotides agree with TRBD2. The germline CDR1 and CDR2 sequences are SGHTA and FQGNSA. Trimming removed 2 bases from V and 1 base from J; junction bases left unmatched: 0. CDR3 length: 14 amino acids. CDR3 nucleotide sequence: TGTGCCAGCAGCTTAACTAGCGGCACAGATACGCAGTATTTT. It is translated as CASSLTSGTDTQYF.

J is TRBJ2-7 and V is TRBV6-1; D not resolved. V shed 6 bases and J shed 2 bases, with 11 bases lying between them. Germline V gene sequence: CDR1 MNHNS, CDR2 SASEGT. The length of the CDR3 is 13 residues. CDR3 region: CASRRISTYEQYF. The CDR3 DNA reads as TGTGCCAGCAGGCGAATATCCACCTACGAGCAGTACTTC.

The chain employs TRBV25-1 and TRBJ2-1; D uncertain. The CDR3 totals 16 residues. Germline CDR1 reads MGHDK; CDR2 reads SYGVNS. The V and J ends lost 0 bases and 2 bases respectively, with 11 bases between them. The CDR3 loop reads CASSEYSVRAYNEQFF. In DNA, the CDR3 is TGTGCCAGCAGTGAATATTCGGTTAGGGCCTACAATGAGCAGTTCTTC. Full variable domain (missing parts from reference TRBV25-1 and TRBJ2-1): EADIYQTPRYLVIGTGKKITLECSQTMGHDKMYWYQQDPGMELHLIHYSYGVNSTEKGDLSSESTVSRIRTEHFPLTLESARPSHTSQYLCASSEYSVRAYNEQFFGPGTRLTVL.